This is a list of T cell receptor beta chains from one sample in a study of blood T cells in healthy people across ages. TCRdb passed the 5' RACE reads through MiXCR, listing each CDR3 protein once. The sample lists roughly 1,800,000 distinct CDR3 sequences; around 50% were seen once. The sample consisted of blood. Source of these receptors: a woman in her thirties or forties in good health. The CDR3 runs from the conserved cysteine through the conserved F or W. A D gene is named only where the DNA matches it firmly. The size entry is marked missing in some rows and otherwise reads once, few, many or a size class.

TRBJ1-1,.,.,TRBV11-1,TGTGCCAGCAGGGGGTTAGGGCGGACTGAAGCTTTCTTT,CASRGLGRTEAFF
TRBJ2-3,TRBD1,few,TRBV6-5,TGTGCCAGCAGTTACTCAGGGACAGTCACAGATACGCAGTATTTT,CASSYSGTVTDTQYF
TRBJ1-2,TRBD1,.,TRBV2,TGTGCCAGCAGGGGACAGGGGGCTGGAGATGGCTACACCTTC,CASRGQGAGDGYTF
TRBJ2-3,.,many,TRBV7-2,TGTGCCAGCAGCTTAGATGGCACAGATACGCAGTATTTT,CASSLDGTDTQYF
TRBJ2-5,.,.,TRBV24-1,TGTGCCACCAGTGGACTTGGAGAGACCCAGTACTTC,CATSGLGETQYF
TRBJ2-1,.,.,TRBV28,TGTGCCAGCAGTTTAACAAGGACTCGCGTCCATGAGCAGTTCTTC,CASSLTRTRVHEQFF
TRBJ2-7,.,.,TRBV11-2,TGTGCCAGCAGCTTAGCATCGGGAAATACCTACGAGCAGTACTTC,CASSLASGNTYEQYF
TRBJ2-7,.,once,TRBV27,TGTGCCAGCAGTGTAGGGCTAGCAGCCGAGCAGTACTTC,CASSVGLAAEQYF
TRBJ2-5,.,few,TRBV7-9,TGTGCCAGTAACGGGGACCCATGGGAGCAGTACTTC,CASNGDPWEQYF
TRBJ2-3,.,.,TRBV6-1,TGTGCCAGCAGATTCAACTATCCGGGCTTCGCAGATACGCAGTATTTT,CASRFNYPGFADTQYF
TRBJ1-2,TRBD1,few,TRBV27,TGTGCCAGCAGTCCGGACAGGGCCGCTTTAGGCATTTATGGCTACACCTTC,CASSPDRAALGIYGYTF
TRBJ1-1,.,.,TRBV7-2,TGTGCCAGCAGCTTAGCGGGAGCGGGGGGCGCCAGTGAAGCTTTCTTT,CASSLAGAGGASEAFF
TRBJ2-7,.,many,TRBV7-2,TGTGCCAGCAGCCATCGTCAGGGAATCTACGAGCAGTACTTC,CASSHRQGIYEQYF
TRBJ2-3,TRBD1,few,TRBV20-1,TGCAGTGCTAGAGATCAGGACAGGGTCAGCACAGATACGCAGTATTTT,CSARDQDRVSTDTQYF
TRBJ1-4,.,.,TRBV7-2,TGTGCCAGCAGCGGGTGGGGTCGGAATGAAAAACTGTTTTTT,CASSGWGRNEKLFF